A selection of T cell receptor beta chains follows, all from one sample in a study of shared clonotypes between healthy human individuals. Method: immunoSEQ multiplex PCR; TCRdb's copy keeps in-frame clones and lacks some. The table includes about 2.1 million clones, approximately 92% detected once. Sequences were obtained from naive CD8+ T cells from PBMCs. Receptor source: a man in his late teens or twenties in good health. Some clones in this sample may be carry-over from other donors' samples. CDR3s include the opening cysteine and the closing phenylalanine or tryptophan. D genes are given only for firm matches. A row's size may be missing; if present it is once, few, many or a size class.

j_call: TRBJ2-5
v_call: TRBV14
clone_size: NA
d_call: NA
cdr3_aa: CASSQGSQFQETQYF
cdr3_nt: TGTGCCAGCAGCCAAGGATCGCAGTTCCAAGAGACCCAGTACTTC

j_call: TRBJ2-7
v_call: TRBV7-9
clone_size: NA
d_call: TRBD1
cdr3_aa: CASNRQGRHEQYF
cdr3_nt: TGTGCCAGCAATCGACAGGGGCGCCACGAGCAGTACTTC

j_call: TRBJ2-7
v_call: TRBV5-5
clone_size: NA
d_call: TRBD2
cdr3_aa: CASSPGTSGIYEQYF
cdr3_nt: TGTGCCAGCAGCCCCGGGACTAGCGGGATCTACGAGCAGTACTTC

j_call: TRBJ1-4
v_call: TRBV7-9
clone_size: NA
d_call: NA
cdr3_aa: CASSLAGGTNEKLFF
cdr3_nt: TGTGCCAGCAGCTTAGCGGGCGGGACTAATGAAAAACTGTTTTTT

j_call: TRBJ2-7
v_call: TRBV27
clone_size: few
d_call: NA
cdr3_aa: CASSYSGRTTYEQYF
cdr3_nt: TGTGCCAGCAGCTATAGCGGCAGGACGACCTACGAGCAGTACTTC

j_call: TRBJ2-5
v_call: TRBV18
clone_size: NA
d_call: NA
cdr3_aa: CASSPPRLAGMTETQYF
cdr3_nt: TGTGCCAGCTCACCCCCCCGTCTGGCGGGAATGACAGAGACCCAGTACTTC

j_call: TRBJ2-3
v_call: TRBV27
clone_size: NA
d_call: TRBD2
cdr3_aa: CASSIGGTDTQYF
cdr3_nt: TGTGCCAGTAGTATCGGGGGGACAGATACGCAGTATTTT

j_call: TRBJ2-7
v_call: TRBV27
clone_size: NA
d_call: NA
cdr3_aa: CASIRDLGNPYEQYF
cdr3_nt: TGTGCCAGCATCCGGGACCTGGGGAATCCCTACGAGCAGTACTTC

j_call: TRBJ1-1
v_call: TRBV5-4
clone_size: NA
d_call: NA
cdr3_aa: CAAGENTEAFF
cdr3_nt: TGTGCCGCGGGGGAGAACACTGAAGCTTTCTTT

j_call: TRBJ1-5
v_call: TRBV6-1
clone_size: NA
d_call: NA
cdr3_aa: CASSEFGASTIQPQHF
cdr3_nt: TGTGCCAGCAGTGAATTTGGGGCCTCCACGATTCAGCCCCAGCATTTT

j_call: TRBJ2-4
v_call: TRBV5-1
clone_size: NA
d_call: TRBD2
cdr3_aa: CASSPEWREGNIQYF
cdr3_nt: TGCGCCAGCAGCCCGGAGTGGCGGGAGGGGAACATTCAGTACTTC

j_call: TRBJ2-1
v_call: TRBV7-9
clone_size: NA
d_call: NA
cdr3_aa: CASSLRQGPVNEQFF
cdr3_nt: TGTGCCAGCAGCTTACGGCAGGGGCCTGTCAATGAGCAGTTCTTC

j_call: TRBJ1-1
v_call: TRBV4-1
clone_size: NA
d_call: NA
cdr3_aa: CASSQVHGMNTEAFF
cdr3_nt: TGCGCCAGCAGCCAAGTCCACGGAATGAACACTGAAGCTTTCTTT

j_call: TRBJ1-1
v_call: TRBV5-1
clone_size: NA
d_call: TRBD1
cdr3_aa: CASSRTGRDTEAFF
cdr3_nt: TGCGCCAGCAGCCGGACAGGGCGCGACACTGAAGCTTTCTTT

j_call: TRBJ2-7
v_call: TRBV6-5
clone_size: NA
d_call: TRBD2
cdr3_aa: CASSPMTSVSYEQYF
cdr3_nt: TGTGCCAGCAGTCCCATGACTAGCGTTTCCTACGAGCAGTACTTC

j_call: TRBJ2-3
v_call: TRBV28
clone_size: NA
d_call: NA
cdr3_aa: CASSSPKEITTDTQYF
cdr3_nt: TGTGCCAGCAGTTCCCCTAAAGAAATAACCACAGATACGCAGTATTTT

j_call: TRBJ2-7
v_call: TRBV29-1
clone_size: NA
d_call: TRBD2
cdr3_aa: CSVGLAGVMIYEQYF
cdr3_nt: TGCAGCGTCGGACTAGCGGGAGTCATGATCTACGAGCAGTACTTC

j_call: TRBJ2-5
v_call: TRBV2
clone_size: NA
d_call: NA
cdr3_aa: CASRAFGGRHPEGETQYF
cdr3_nt: TGTGCCAGCAGAGCGTTCGGGGGACGGCACCCTGAGGGAGAGACCCAGTACTTC

j_call: TRBJ2-7
v_call: TRBV28
clone_size: NA
d_call: NA
cdr3_aa: CASSRPRAGYPLEQYF
cdr3_nt: TGTGCCAGCAGCCGACCCCGTGCAGGGTACCCCCTCGAGCAGTACTTC

j_call: TRBJ1-4
v_call: TRBV29-1
clone_size: NA
d_call: NA
cdr3_aa: CSAAGGGQAKLFF
cdr3_nt: TGCAGCGCCGCGGGAGGGGGGCAGGCAAAACTGTTTTTT

j_call: TRBJ1-1
v_call: TRBV19
clone_size: NA
d_call: NA
cdr3_aa: CASTPWGRPEAFF
cdr3_nt: TGTGCCAGTACACCCTGGGGAAGGCCCGAAGCTTTCTTT

j_call: TRBJ2-4
v_call: TRBV19
clone_size: NA
d_call: NA
cdr3_aa: CASSMADLAKNIQYF
cdr3_nt: TGTGCCAGTAGTATGGCAGACCTAGCCAAAAACATTCAGTACTTC

j_call: TRBJ2-7
v_call: TRBV7-2
clone_size: NA
d_call: TRBD2
cdr3_aa: CASSLVVAGAGYEQYF
cdr3_nt: TGTGCCAGCAGCTTAGTGGTAGCGGGAGCGGGATACGAGCAGTACTTC

j_call: TRBJ2-5
v_call: TRBV28
clone_size: NA
d_call: NA
cdr3_aa: CASSLRGAQETQYF
cdr3_nt: TGTGCCAGCAGTTTAAGGGGGGCACAAGAGACCCAGTACTTC

j_call: TRBJ2-7
v_call: TRBV4-1
clone_size: NA
d_call: NA
cdr3_aa: CASSQFGIRSEQYF
cdr3_nt: TGCGCCAGCAGCCAATTCGGTATTAGGTCCGAGCAGTACTTC

j_call: TRBJ1-4
v_call: TRBV25-1
clone_size: NA
d_call: NA
cdr3_aa: CASSDLYRNEKLFF
cdr3_nt: TGTGCCAGCAGTGATCTGTACAGGAATGAAAAACTGTTTTTT

j_call: TRBJ2-7
v_call: TRBV27
clone_size: NA
d_call: TRBD2
cdr3_aa: CASSLDGASGSYEQYF
cdr3_nt: TGTGCCAGCAGTTTAGACGGGGCTAGCGGGTCCTACGAGCAGTACTTC

j_call: TRBJ2-7
v_call: TRBV27
clone_size: NA
d_call: NA
cdr3_aa: CASSLISLSVQYF
cdr3_nt: TGTGCCAGCAGTTTAATCTCCCTATCCGTGCAGTACTTC

j_call: TRBJ2-5
v_call: TRBV19
clone_size: NA
d_call: NA
cdr3_aa: CASSSWGAETQYF
cdr3_nt: TGTGCCAGTAGTTCGTGGGGAGCCGAGACCCAGTACTTC

j_call: TRBJ2-1
v_call: TRBV27
clone_size: NA
d_call: NA
cdr3_aa: CASSWGLPQGNEQFF
cdr3_nt: TGTGCCAGCTCCTGGGGCTTACCGCAGGGCAATGAGCAGTTCTTC

j_call: TRBJ1-5
v_call: TRBV27
clone_size: few
d_call: TRBD1
cdr3_aa: CASSLSGEGAAAQHF
cdr3_nt: TGTGCCAGCAGTTTATCTGGGGAGGGGGCCGCGGCCCAGCATTTT

j_call: TRBJ1-1
v_call: TRBV10-3
clone_size: NA
d_call: NA
cdr3_aa: CAISESRGGTEAFF
cdr3_nt: TGTGCCATCAGTGAGTCGCGGGGGGGCACTGAAGCTTTCTTT

j_call: TRBJ1-5
v_call: TRBV27
clone_size: NA
d_call: NA
cdr3_aa: CAIREGLTQGQPQHF
cdr3_nt: TGTGCCATCCGAGAGGGACTCACACAGGGTCAGCCCCAGCATTTT

j_call: TRBJ2-1
v_call: TRBV7-2
clone_size: NA
d_call: NA
cdr3_aa: CASSLGRRNEQFF
cdr3_nt: TGTGCCAGCAGCTTAGGCAGAAGGAATGAGCAGTTCTTC

j_call: TRBJ2-5
v_call: TRBV6-5
clone_size: NA
d_call: NA
cdr3_aa: CASSSRDNGEETQYF
cdr3_nt: TGTGCCAGCAGTTCCCGGGACAACGGTGAAGAGACCCAGTACTTC

j_call: TRBJ2-7
v_call: TRBV2
clone_size: NA
d_call: TRBD1
cdr3_aa: CASAPGTETYEQYF
cdr3_nt: TGTGCCAGCGCCCCCGGGACAGAGACCTACGAGCAGTACTTC

j_call: TRBJ1-2
v_call: TRBV10-3
clone_size: NA
d_call: NA
cdr3_aa: CAISDVTGKGYGYTF
cdr3_nt: TGTGCCATCAGTGATGTTACAGGGAAAGGCTATGGCTACACCTTC

j_call: TRBJ1-5
v_call: TRBV6-5
clone_size: NA
d_call: NA
cdr3_aa: CASSSVEAGGNQPQHF
cdr3_nt: TGTGCCAGCAGTTCCGTGGAGGCCGGGGGCAATCAGCCCCAGCATTTT

j_call: TRBJ1-4
v_call: TRBV5-6
clone_size: NA
d_call: NA
cdr3_aa: CASSPTGGTDEKLFF
cdr3_nt: TGTGCCAGCAGCCCAACGGGGGGAACCGATGAAAAACTGTTTTTT

j_call: TRBJ2-7
v_call: TRBV4-1
clone_size: NA
d_call: TRBD1
cdr3_aa: CASSPDRGVDEQYF
cdr3_nt: TGCGCCAGCAGCCCTGACAGGGGTGTCGACGAGCAGTACTTC

j_call: TRBJ2-7
v_call: TRBV6-5
clone_size: NA
d_call: NA
cdr3_aa: CASSYSKVEGTYEQYF
cdr3_nt: TGTGCCAGCAGTTACTCAAAAGTTGAAGGGACCTACGAGCAGTACTTC

j_call: TRBJ2-1
v_call: TRBV27
clone_size: NA
d_call: NA
cdr3_aa: CASSPTGNEQFF
cdr3_nt: TGTGCCAGCAGTCCCACAGGTAATGAGCAGTTCTTC

j_call: TRBJ2-5
v_call: TRBV28
clone_size: NA
d_call: TRBD2
cdr3_aa: CASIPTGTSFRETQYF
cdr3_nt: TGTGCCAGCATACCAACCGGGACTAGCTTTCGAGAGACCCAGTACTTC

j_call: TRBJ1-6
v_call: TRBV7-2
clone_size: NA
d_call: NA
cdr3_aa: CASSLPVIQGRNSPLHF
cdr3_nt: TGTGCCAGCAGCTTACCGGTGATACAGGGACGTAATTCACCCCTCCACTTT

j_call: TRBJ1-2
v_call: TRBV14
clone_size: NA
d_call: NA
cdr3_aa: CASSPERRANYGYTF
cdr3_nt: TGTGCCAGCAGCCCCGAGAGAAGAGCTAACTATGGCTACACCTTC

j_call: TRBJ2-3
v_call: TRBV4-2
clone_size: NA
d_call: TRBD2
cdr3_aa: CASSRLTSGSSDTQYF
cdr3_nt: TGTGCCAGCAGCCGCCTAACTAGCGGGAGTTCAGATACGCAGTATTTT

j_call: TRBJ2-5
v_call: TRBV25-1
clone_size: NA
d_call: NA
cdr3_aa: CASSDSGQSQETQYF
cdr3_nt: TGTGCCAGCAGTGATTCGGGGCAGTCCCAAGAGACCCAGTACTTC

j_call: TRBJ2-7
v_call: TRBV7-9
clone_size: NA
d_call: NA
cdr3_aa: CASSPPQGRGSYEQYF
cdr3_nt: TGTGCCAGCAGCCCACCTCAGGGAAGGGGGTCCTACGAGCAGTACTTC

j_call: TRBJ2-1
v_call: TRBV7-6
clone_size: NA
d_call: TRBD2
cdr3_aa: CASSLALAGGDNEQFF
cdr3_nt: TGTGCCAGCAGCTTAGCTTTAGCGGGAGGGGACAATGAGCAGTTCTTC

j_call: TRBJ2-7
v_call: TRBV19
clone_size: NA
d_call: TRBD2
cdr3_aa: CASSGIGTSGYEQYF
cdr3_nt: TGTGCCAGTAGCGGAATCGGGACTAGCGGATACGAGCAGTACTTC

j_call: TRBJ2-1
v_call: TRBV19
clone_size: NA
d_call: TRBD2
cdr3_aa: CASSMPSGGYNEQFF
cdr3_nt: TGTGCCAGTAGTATGCCTAGCGGGGGGTACAATGAGCAGTTCTTC

j_call: TRBJ2-1
v_call: TRBV6-6
clone_size: NA
d_call: NA
cdr3_aa: CASSYYQVANEQFF
cdr3_nt: TGTGCCAGCAGTTACTACCAGGTCGCCAATGAGCAGTTCTTC

j_call: TRBJ2-7
v_call: TRBV9
clone_size: NA
d_call: TRBD2
cdr3_aa: CASSVFGGRDEQYF
cdr3_nt: TGTGCCAGCAGCGTATTTGGCGGGAGGGACGAGCAGTACTTC